The 24 T cell receptor beta chains listed next were all sequenced from one sample in a study of cytomegalovirus exposure and HLA in healthy donors. PCR primers comprised 60 Vbeta and 13 Jbeta primers. The assay was immunoSEQ multiplex PCR, and TCRdb's table has in-frame clones only and misses some. Counted here are just over 80,000 clones, about 78% occurring once; the ten biggest clones make up 5.5% to 6%. Sample: PBMCs. The receptors come from a young man in good health and CMV-seropositive.

J is TRBJ1-5 and V is TRBV28; no definite D call. Germline V gene data show CDR1 as MDHEN and CDR2 as SYDVKM. The CDR3 totals 12 residues. Between the trimmed V and J ends, which lost 8 bases and 0 bases, there was a span of 5 bases. The CDR3 reads CASDNSNQPQHF. CDR3 in DNA: TGTGCCAGCGACAATAGCAATCAGCCCCAGCATTTT.

The CDR3 region is CASSLTSGGNYNEQFF. CDR3 sequence (DNA): TGTGCCAGCAGCCTTACTAGCGGGGGAAACTACAATGAGCAGTTCTTC. The chain has TRBV28 and TRBJ2-1; 11 bases agree with TRBD2. The V gene's germline CDR1 is MDHEN and CDR2 SYDVKM. V lost 6 bases and J lost 3; bases outside the gene matches: 7. This CDR3 spans 16 amino acids.

This chain links TRBV4-2 with TRBJ2-1; 8 nucleotides line up with TRBD2. The CDR3 consists of 13 residues. V shed 4 bases, J shed 7 bases, and the junction held 3 bases outside the gene matches. CDR1 and CDR2 (germline): LGHNA, YNFKEQ. Here the CDR3 reads CASSPGLANEQFF. The DNA of the CDR3 is TGTGCCAGCAGCCCCGGACTAGCAAATGAGCAGTTCTTC.

This rearrangement joins TRBV5-1 to TRBJ2-7; possible D gene TRBD2, 5 bases. Germline assignment: CDR1 SGHRS and CDR2 YFSETQ. The CDR3 has 13 amino acids. V lost 3 bases and J lost 9, with 16 bases in between. The CDR3 DNA is TGCGCCAGCAGCTCCGACGCGGTGGGAGTGCAGTACTTC. It yields the protein CASSSDAVGVQYF.

V and J are TRBV14 and TRBJ1-1, with D possibly being TRBD1 (5 bases). Germline V gene sequence: CDR1 SGHDN, CDR2 FVKESK. With 3 bases removed from V and 7 bases from J, the gap between germline ends came to 12 bases. The CDR3 length is 13 residues. The DNA of the CDR3 is TGTGCCAGCAGCCAGGTGATGGGGCTTGAAGCTTTCTTT. It yields the protein CASSQVMGLEAFF.

This clone has a handful of counts. This rearrangement joins TRBV21-1 to TRBJ2-2; the D call of TRBD1 is as the table states it, not checked on the DNA. TRBV21-1 is noted as a pseudogene. This CDR3 has 17 amino acids. CDR3 protein: CASSNGPPTERTGELFF. The CDR3 DNA is TGTGCCAGCAGCAACGGTCCCCCGACAGAGCGCACCGGGGAGCTGTTTTTT.

The chain couples TRBV28 to TRBJ2-5, with TRBD1 identical over 8 bases. This CDR3 region has 14 residues. CDR1 and CDR2 (germline): MDHEN, SYDVKM. Germline trimming cut 6 bases from V and 6 bases from J; bases unmatched to any gene: 9. In nucleotides, the CDR3 is TGTGCCAGCAGGACCCCAGGGGGCACGAAGACCCAGTACTTC. This translates into CASRTPGGTKTQYF.

The J gene is TRBJ2-1, the V gene TRBV5-1; TRBD2 agrees at 8 bases. V lost 4 bases and J lost 8; bases outside the gene matches: 17. CDR1 and CDR2 from the germline V gene are SGHRS and YFSETQ. There are 17 residues in the CDR3. The CDR3 region has the DNA TGCGCCAGCAGCGATCTGGCCGGGACTAGGATCTCGTATGAGCAGTTCTTC. It codes for CASSDLAGTRISYEQFF.

The chain carries TRBV4-2 and TRBJ1-2; D ambiguous. There are 14 residues in the CDR3. Germline V gives CDR1 LGHNA, CDR2 YNFKEQ. Trimming removed 0 bases from V and 7 bases from J, with 12 bases in between. CDR3 DNA: TGTGCCAGCAGCCAAGAAGGTCGGCCGGGTGGCTACACCTTC. As protein: CASSQEGRPGGYTF.

This chain connects TRBV5-1 to TRBJ2-7, with a weak D call TRBD1 (5 bases). Looked up from germline, CDR1 is SGHRS and CDR2 is YFSETQ. The CDR3 runs to 13 residues. Trimming pared 4 bases from V and 0 bases from J, leaving 8 bases between. This CDR3 is CASSEDTSYEQYF. As DNA, the CDR3 is TGCGCCAGCAGCGAGGACACCTCCTACGAGCAGTACTTC.

The chain carries TRBV7-9 and TRBJ1-1; a possible D gene is TRBD1 (6 bases). V lost 5 bases and J 6 bases, leaving 16 bases between the germline ends. Germline V gene data show CDR1 as SEHNR and CDR2 as FQNEAQ (reference sequence). This CDR3 has 14 amino acids. DNA of the CDR3: TGTGCCAGCAGCCCGCCCGCGGGGGCCTCTGAAGCTTTCTTT. Its translation is CASSPPAGASEAFF.

V is TRBV4-1 and J is TRBJ2-7; weak D call: TRBD1 (5 bases). CDR3 length equals 14 residues. V lost 0 bases to trimming and J lost 6 bases, with 12 bases between them. CDR1 is MGHRA, CDR2 YSYEKL, per germline. CDR3: CASSQEGAGREQYF. The CDR3 DNA reads TGCGCCAGCAGCCAAGAAGGCGCAGGGCGCGAGCAGTACTTC.

This clone was counted only a few times. V gene TRBV4-1 combines with J gene TRBJ1-3, with TRBD1 as a possible D gene (6 bases). The CDR3 covers 16 residues. With 4 bases removed from V and 4 bases from J, the gap between germline ends came to 17 bases. Germline V gene sequence: CDR1 MGHRA, CDR2 YSYEKL. CDR3 nucleotide sequence: TGCGCCAGCAGCCTCGAGGCGGGGGCGAGAGGAAACACCATATATTTT. Its protein product is CASSLEAGARGNTIYF.

The V gene is TRBV7-9, the J gene TRBJ1-5, with D maybe TRBD1 (6 bases). CDR1 and CDR2 from the germline V gene are SEHNR and FQNEAQ (reference sequence). This CDR3 region has 14 residues. Trimming pared 4 bases from V and 4 bases from J, leaving 11 bases between. CDR3 sequence: CASSWTEKNQPQHF. DNA of the CDR3: TGTGCCAGCAGCTGGACAGAGAAAAATCAGCCCCAGCATTTT.

The rearrangement uses TRBV28 and TRBJ1-2; perhaps TRBD1 as D (5 bases). The germline V and J ends were trimmed by 6 bases and 2 bases, with 28 bases remaining between them. The V gene's germline CDR1 is MDHEN and CDR2 SYDVKM. The CDR3 spans 19 residues. CDR3 nucleotide sequence: TGTGCCAGCAGAAAGTTTGGGGAGAATGCGGGGGGTACAAACTATGGCTACACCTTC. It specifies CASRKFGENAGGTNYGYTF.

Only a few counts were recorded for this clone. J is TRBJ2-3 and V is TRBV28, with TRBD2 identical over 7 bases. Germline CDR1 is MDHEN and CDR2 is SYDVKM. CDR3 length: 17 amino acids. Trimming removed 5 bases from V and 2 bases from J; junction bases left unmatched: 13. The CDR3: CASSQLNGLGDTDTQYF. The CDR3 DNA reads TGTGCCAGCAGTCAGCTAAACGGACTAGGGGACACAGATACGCAGTATTTT. Full variable domain (remainder filled in from reference TRBV28 and TRBJ2-3): DVKVTQSSRYLVKRTGEKVFLECVQDMDHENMFWYRQDPGLGLRLIYFSYDVKMKEKGDIPEGYSVSREKKERFSLILESASTNQTSMYLCASSQLNGLGDTDTQYFGPGTRLTVL.

The chain carries TRBV7-3 and TRBJ1-1; D call uncertain. This CDR3 contains 13 residues. Between the trimmed V and J ends, which lost 6 bases and 0 bases, there was a span of 8 bases. Per germline, CDR1 SGHTA and CDR2 FQGTGA. The CDR3 nucleotides read TGTGCCAGCAGGTATAGTCTGAACACTGAAGCTTTCTTT. Amino acids: CASRYSLNTEAFF.

The chain carries TRBV6-1 and TRBJ2-2; the D is unclear. CDR1 and CDR2 from the germline V gene are MNHNS and SASEGT. The CDR3 is made up of 15 amino acids. Trimming shortened V by 3 bases and J by 3 bases, and 11 bases separated the two germline ends. The CDR3 loop is CASSEQIPYTGELFF. DNA for the CDR3: TGTGCCAGCAGTGAGCAGATCCCGTACACCGGGGAGCTGTTTTTT.

The table lists this clone with a count of one. The gene calls are TRBV10-1 and TRBJ2-3; a weak D match, TRBD1 (5 bases). This CDR3 comprises 15 residues. Trimming stripped 2 bases from V and 2 bases from J, with 11 bases between. Germline CDR1 WNHNN, CDR2 SYGVQD (reference sequence). As DNA, the CDR3 is TGCGCCAGCAGTGAGGACAGTATCCTCACAGATACGCAGTATTTT. Translated, it gives CASSEDSILTDTQYF.

The chain links TRBV7-2 to TRBJ1-5, with TRBD1 matching 8 bases. The CDR3 has 13 amino acids. The germline V gene has CDR1 SGHTA and CDR2 FQGNSA. After removal of 5 bases from V and 6 bases from J, the junction contained 3 bases not matched to a gene. In DNA, the CDR3 is TGTGCCAGCAGCGAGGACAGGGCTCAGCCCCAGCATTTT. It encodes CASSEDRAQPQHF.

The rearrangement links TRBV29-1 to TRBJ2-3; 7 nucleotides match TRBD2. The CDR3 length is 13 residues. J lost 0 bases, V lost 8 bases, and 5 bases had no gene match. The V gene's germline CDR1 is SQVTM and CDR2 ANQGSEA. The CDR3 region is CSLSGSSTDTQYF. The CDR3 nucleotides read TGCAGCCTTAGCGGGTCTAGCACAGATACGCAGTATTTT.

The rearrangement uses TRBV16 and TRBJ1-5; tentative D call: TRBD1 (5 bases). CDR1 KGHSY and CDR2 FQNENV come from the germline V gene. The V end lost 0 bases, the J end lost 6 bases, and 12 bases lay between the germline ends. The CDR3 runs 15 residues. The CDR3, as DNA: TGTGCCAGCAGCCAATCAAGGGGTTACGGTCAGCCCCAGCATTTT. It is translated as CASSQSRGYGQPQHF.

The chain recombines TRBV19 with TRBJ1-5; TRBD1 agrees at 10 bases. V trimming: 7 bases; J trimming: 4 bases; junction bases outside the gene matches: 1. The germline V gene has CDR1 LNHDA and CDR2 SQIVND (reference sequence). The CDR3 spans 13 residues. The CDR3 DNA reads TGTGCCAGTAAGGGACAGGGGAATCAGCCCCAGCATTTT. Translating gives CASKGQGNQPQHF.

Comment on this clone: A junction boundary mismatches the germline segment, possibly from a read error. In nucleotides, the CDR3 is TGTGCCAGCAGTTTAGGGACTAGCGCCCACTTC. Translation: CASSLGTSAHF. The V gene is TRBV28, the J gene TRBJ2-4; 10 bases agree with TRBD2. Germline-derived CDR1 and CDR2 are MDHEN and SYDVKM. The CDR3 consists of 11 residues.